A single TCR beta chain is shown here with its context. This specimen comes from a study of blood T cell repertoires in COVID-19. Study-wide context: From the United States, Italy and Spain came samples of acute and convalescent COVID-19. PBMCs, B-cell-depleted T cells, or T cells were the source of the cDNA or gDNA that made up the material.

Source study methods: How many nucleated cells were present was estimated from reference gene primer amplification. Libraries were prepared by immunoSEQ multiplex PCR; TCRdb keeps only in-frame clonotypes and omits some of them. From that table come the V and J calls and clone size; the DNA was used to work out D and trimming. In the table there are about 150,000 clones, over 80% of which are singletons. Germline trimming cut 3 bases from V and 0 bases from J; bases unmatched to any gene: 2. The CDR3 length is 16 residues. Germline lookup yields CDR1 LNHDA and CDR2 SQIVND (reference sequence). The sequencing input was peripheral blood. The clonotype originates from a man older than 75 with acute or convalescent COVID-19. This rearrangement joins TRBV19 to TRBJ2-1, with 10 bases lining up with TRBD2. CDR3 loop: CASSIGTSVSYNEQFF. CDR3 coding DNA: TGTGCCAGTAGTATTGGGACTAGCGTCTCCTACAATGAGCAGTTCTTC. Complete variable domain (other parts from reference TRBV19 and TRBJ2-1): DGGITQSPKYLFRKEGQNVTLSCEQNLNHDAMYWYRQDPGQGLRLIYYSQIVNDFQKGDIAEGYSVSREKKESFPLTVTSAQKNPTAFYLCASSIGTSVSYNEQFFGPGTRLTVL.